This entry describes one T cell receptor beta chain. Its antigen is as yet unknown. This specimen comes from a study of cytomegalovirus exposure and HLA in healthy donors. Libraries were prepared by immunoSEQ multiplex PCR; TCRdb keeps only in-frame clonotypes and omits some of them. The data hold hundreds of thousands of clones, with roughly 89% observed a single time. The V end lost 2 bases, the J end lost 6 bases, and 13 bases lay between the germline ends. Germline V CDR1 and CDR2: SGHVS, FQNEAQ. There are 15 residues in the CDR3. Findings and caveats of the study: The tendency of first-cohort TCR clusters to co-occur in the 90 to 150 validation repertoires emerged from a later analysis.

The receptor's source is a woman younger than 35 in good health and CMV-seronegative. This chain joins TRBV7-8 and TRBJ1-4; D possibly corresponds to TRBD1 (5 bases). Sequenced: PBMCs. CDR3: CASSLWSGYDEKLFF. Written as DNA, the CDR3 is TGTGCCAGCAGCTTATGGTCAGGGTATGATGAAAAACTGTTTTTT.